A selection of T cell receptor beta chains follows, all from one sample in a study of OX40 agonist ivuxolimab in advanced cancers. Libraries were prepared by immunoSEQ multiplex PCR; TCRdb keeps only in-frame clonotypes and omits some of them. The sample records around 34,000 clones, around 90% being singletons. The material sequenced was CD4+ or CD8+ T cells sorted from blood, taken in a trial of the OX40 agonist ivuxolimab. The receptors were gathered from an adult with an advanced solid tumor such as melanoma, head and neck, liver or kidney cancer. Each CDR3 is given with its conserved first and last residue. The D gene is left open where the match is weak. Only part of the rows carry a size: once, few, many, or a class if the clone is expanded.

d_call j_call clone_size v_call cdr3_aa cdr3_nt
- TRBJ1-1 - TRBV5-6 CASSFGGNTEAFF TGTGCCAGCAGCTTTGGGGGGAACACTGAAGCTTTCTTT
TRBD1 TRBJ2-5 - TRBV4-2 CASSQGTGTTQETQYF TGTGCCAGCAGCCAAGGGACAGGAACGACACAAGAGACCCAGTACTTC
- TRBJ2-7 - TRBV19 CASSIGLGSSYEQYF TGTGCCAGTAGTATTGGCCTTGGCAGCTCCTACGAGCAGTACTTC
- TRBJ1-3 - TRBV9 CASSATGPYSGNTIYF TGTGCCAGCAGCGCGACAGGTCCTTACTCTGGAAACACCATATATTTT
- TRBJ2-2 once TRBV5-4 CASSVGGTGELFF TGTGCCAGCAGCGTCGGGGGTACCGGGGAGCTGTTTTTT
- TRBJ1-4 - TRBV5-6 CASSFGSNEKLFF TGTGCCAGCAGCTTTGGGTCTAATGAAAAACTGTTTTTT
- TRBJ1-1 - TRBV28 CASAPQQYTEAFF TGTGCCAGCGCCCCCCAACAGTACACTGAAGCTTTCTTT
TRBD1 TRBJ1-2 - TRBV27 CASSFGRGNYGYTF TGTGCCAGCAGTTTCGGCAGGGGGAACTATGGCTACACCTTC
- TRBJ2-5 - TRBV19 CASSIWFRGQETQYF TGTGCCAGTAGTATATGGTTCAGGGGCCAAGAGACCCAGTACTTC
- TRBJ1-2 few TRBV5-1 CASSLSDSEYGYTF TGCGCCAGCAGCTTATCCGACAGTGAATATGGCTACACCTTC
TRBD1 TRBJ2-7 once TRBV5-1 CASSPWDRGAYEQYF TGCGCCAGCAGCCCGTGGGACAGGGGCGCCTACGAGCAGTACTTC
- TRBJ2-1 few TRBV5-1 CASSIGNEQFF TGCGCCAGCAGTATCGGCAATGAGCAGTTCTTC
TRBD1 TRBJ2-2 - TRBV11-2 CASSLDSTGGRSGELFF TGTGCCAGCAGCTTAGATAGTACAGGGGGGAGGTCCGGGGAGCTGTTTTTT
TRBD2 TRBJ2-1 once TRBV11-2 CASSLGAGLSYNEQFF TGTGCCAGCAGCTTAGGAGCGGGACTTTCCTACAATGAGCAGTTCTTC
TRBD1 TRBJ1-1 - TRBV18 CASSRGTVAMNTEAFF TGTGCCAGCTCACGGGGGACAGTAGCGATGAACACTGAAGCTTTCTTT
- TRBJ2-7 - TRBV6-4 CASSDGDRYHEQYF TGTGCCAGCAGTGACGGCGACAGGTACCACGAGCAGTACTTC
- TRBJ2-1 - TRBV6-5 CASSYSRVNSEQFF TGTGCCAGCAGTTACTCGAGGGTTAACAGTGAGCAGTTCTTC
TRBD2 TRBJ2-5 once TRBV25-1 CASSEWGTSGVPQETQYF TGTGCCAGCAGTGAATGGGGGACTAGCGGGGTGCCACAAGAGACCCAGTACTTC
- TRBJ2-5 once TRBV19 CASRERWAGENQETQYF TGTGCCAGTAGGGAGCGGTGGGCAGGGGAGAACCAAGAGACCCAGTACTTC
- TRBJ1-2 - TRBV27 CASSGGEGGGVGYTF TGTGCCAGCAGTGGCGGGGAGGGGGGCGGTGTAGGCTACACCTTC
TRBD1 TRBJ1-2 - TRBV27 CASSLFSPGGGYTF TGTGCCAGCAGTTTATTCTCGCCAGGGGGCGGCTACACCTTC
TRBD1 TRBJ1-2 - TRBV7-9 CASSSPGTGAGGYTF TGTGCCAGCAGCAGCCCCGGGACAGGGGCAGGTGGCTACACCTTC
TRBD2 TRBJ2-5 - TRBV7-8 CGSSLRLAGEKETQYF TGTGGCAGCAGCTTACGGCTAGCGGGTGAGAAAGAGACCCAGTACTTC
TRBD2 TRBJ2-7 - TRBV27 CASSYSGTSGLPTYEQYF TGTGCCAGCAGTTACTCCGGGACTAGCGGCCTACCAACCTACGAGCAGTACTTC
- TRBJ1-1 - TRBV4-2 CASSQAATEAFF TGTGCCAGCAGCCAAGCAGCCACTGAAGCTTTCTTT
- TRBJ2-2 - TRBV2 CASSGGSGPNTGELFF TGTGCCAGCAGTGGGGGGTCGGGACCGAACACCGGGGAGCTGTTTTTT
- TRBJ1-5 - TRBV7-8 CASSLALLGNQPQHF TGTGCCAGCAGCTTAGCGCTGTTGGGCAATCAGCCCCAGCATTTT
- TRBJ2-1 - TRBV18 CASTRGTLPRSYNEQFF TGTGCCAGCACTAGAGGGACCCTTCCCCGCTCCTACAATGAGCAGTTCTTC
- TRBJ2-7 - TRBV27 CASSPPGTSFYEQYF TGTGCCAGCAGTCCCCCCGGGACCTCTTTTTACGAGCAGTACTTC
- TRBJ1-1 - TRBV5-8 CASSLGLEAFF TGTGCCAGCAGCTTGGGACTCGAAGCTTTCTTT
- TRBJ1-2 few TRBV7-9 CASSQGGRGYTF TGTGCCAGCAGCCAAGGGGGTAGAGGCTACACCTTC
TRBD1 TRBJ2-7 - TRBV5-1 CASSLGQGFGEQYF TGCGCCAGCAGCTTGGGACAGGGTTTCGGCGAGCAGTACTTC
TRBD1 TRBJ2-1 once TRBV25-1 CASGQGDNEQFF TGTGCCAGCGGACAGGGAGACAATGAGCAGTTCTTC
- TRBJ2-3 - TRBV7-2 CASSLTGDRTDTQYF TGTGCCAGCAGCTTAACGGGGGATAGAACAGATACGCAGTATTTT
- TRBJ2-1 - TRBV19 CASSTPGALLSYEQFF TGTGCCAGTAGTACCCCCGGGGCCCTCCTTTCCTATGAGCAGTTCTTC
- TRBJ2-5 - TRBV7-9 CASSRLTDRHRETQYF TGTGCCAGCAGCCGTCTCACCGACAGGCACCGGGAGACCCAGTACTTC
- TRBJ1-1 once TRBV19 CASSIGTRTRDEAFF TGTGCCAGTAGTATAGGTACACGAACGAGGGATGAAGCTTTCTTT